The 20 T cell receptor beta chains listed next were all sequenced from one sample in a study of T cells after yellow fever vaccination (dated by TCRdb to between 2018 and 2021). Reading the label with the study, this specimen's treatment or condition is: live attenuated yellow fever vaccine strain. To prepare the library, 5' RACE was applied. The sample was run on an Illumina HiSeq 2500. TCRdb itself trimmed the public reads at Q25 with fastp, ran MiXCR and retained productive beta chains. Every entry covers one CDR3 protein and lists the most common genes and DNA from its rows. This sample is represented by roughly 32,000 distinct CDR3 sequences; nearly 4.5% of them were singletons. The ten biggest clones cover 40% to 55% of the sample. Here the sequenced sample was CD8+ T cells sorted from PBMCs, taken 5 days after the yellow fever booster vaccination. The receptor set was obtained from a man aged 25 to 40 who received the YFV17D yellow fever vaccine.

At least ten counts were recorded for this clonotype. This chain joins TRBV15 and TRBJ2-4, with 9 bases that match TRBD1. V lost 0 bases, J lost 9 bases, and 6 bases stayed unmatched. The CDR3 length is 15 residues. Germline V lookup: CDR1 LNHNV, CDR2 YYDKDF (reference sequence). CDR3 in DNA: TGTGCCACCAGCAGAGATAAAGGACAGGGGAGCATTCAGTACTTC. Amino acids: CATSRDKGQGSIQYF. The variable domain in full, completed from reference TRBV15 and TRBJ2-4, reads DAMVIQNPRYQVTQFGKPVTLSCSQTLNHNVMYWYQQKSSQAPKLLFHYYDKDFNNEADTPDNFQSRRPNTSFCFLDIRSPGLGDTAMYLCATSRDKGQGSIQYFGAGTRLSVL.

This clonotype was seen many times. The genes are TRBV3-1 and TRBJ1-2; TRBD1 is a possible D gene (5 bases). This CDR3 contains 16 residues. Germline V gives CDR1 LGHDT, CDR2 YNNKEL (reference sequence). Trimming pared 4 bases from V and 4 bases from J, leaving 19 bases between. The CDR3 loop is CASSLTHRGEPYGYTF. In nucleotides, the CDR3 is TGTGCCAGCAGCCTAACCCACCGAGGGGAACCCTATGGCTACACCTTC.

This clonotype came up many times. The chain links TRBV10-2 to TRBJ2-5; the match to TRBD2 covers 13 bases. This CDR3 has 15 amino acids. The V and J ends lost 8 bases and 2 bases, in that order; junction bases with no gene match: 5. Germline V gene data show CDR1 as WSHSY and CDR2 as SAAADI. This CDR3 is CASRRTSGGQETQYF. The DNA for the CDR3 is TGCGCCAGCCGTAGGACTAGCGGGGGACAAGAGACCCAGTACTTC.

This clonotype appeared many times. V gene TRBV12-3 or TRBV12-4 combines with J gene TRBJ2-1, with TRBD1 matching over 7 bases. The CDR3 has 16 amino acids. The J segment lost 0 bases and the V segment lost 5 bases, leaving 7 bases of the junction unmatched. This chain's CDR3 is CASSEGATSSYNEQFF. As DNA, the CDR3 is TGTGCCAGCAGTGAGGGGGCTACGAGCTCCTACAATGAGCAGTTCTTC.

The chain is built from TRBV19 and TRBJ1-5; D remains ambiguous. The CDR3 runs to 13 residues. CDR1 and CDR2 (germline): LNHDA, SQIVND (reference sequence). V lost 9 bases and J lost 0, with 9 bases in between. This chain's CDR3 is CASTIGSNQPQHF. The CDR3 nucleotides are TGTGCCAGCACCATTGGTAGCAATCAGCCCCAGCATTTT.

There are many counts of this clonotype. The chain uses TRBV5-4 and TRBJ2-1; perhaps TRBD2 as D (5 bases). The germline V gene encodes CDR1 SGHNT and CDR2 YYREEE (reference sequence). Trimming removed 6 bases from V and 0 bases from J, with 7 bases in between. The CDR3 is 13 amino acids. The CDR3 is CASNGDSYNEQFF. CDR3 in DNA: TGTGCCAGCAACGGGGACTCCTACAATGAGCAGTTCTTC.

This clonotype is classed as medium-sized (0.01 to 0.1%). The chain joins TRBV4-2 to TRBJ2-3; D is perhaps TRBD2 (6 bases). Germline assignment: CDR1 LGHNA and CDR2 YNFKEQ. This CDR3 is 17 amino acids long. Trimming took off 4 bases at V and 2 bases at J, with 19 bases between the two ends. This CDR3 is CASSPVAPLADTDTQYF. CDR3 nucleotides: TGTGCCAGCAGCCCCGTTGCGCCTTTAGCGGACACAGATACGCAGTATTTT.

In its sample, this clonotype was seen many times. The chain employs TRBV7-6 and TRBJ2-7; D is ambiguous. Germline assignment: CDR1 SGHVS and CDR2 FNYEAQ. The V and J ends lost 5 bases and 1 base respectively, with 9 bases between them. The CDR3 totals 13 residues. The DNA for the CDR3 is TGTGCCAGCAGCCCCGACAATTCCTACGAGCAGTACTTC. It is translated as CASSPDNSYEQYF.

This clonotype was observed at least ten times. The CDR3 reads CASSYRTSGTDTQYF. The CDR3 DNA follows: TGTGCCAGCAGTTACCGGACTAGCGGCACAGATACGCAGTATTTT. The gene calls are TRBV6-5 and TRBJ2-3; the match to TRBD2 covers 9 bases. The CDR3 covers 15 residues. V shed 2 bases and J 1 base; nucleotides not matched to a gene: 1. Germline CDR1 and CDR2: MNHEY and SVGAGI.

At least ten counts were recorded for this clonotype. The J gene is TRBJ2-1, the V gene TRBV7-2; D not resolved. The germline gives CDR1 SGHTA, CDR2 FQGNSA. The V gene lost 1 base and the J gene lost 3 bases, with 10 bases spanning the gap. CDR3 length: 15 amino acids. CDR3 nucleotide sequence: TGTGCCAGCAGCTTAGTGGCCAGTGTCTACAATGAGCAGTTCTTC. Its protein product is CASSLVASVYNEQFF.

At least ten counts were recorded for this clonotype. The chain has TRBV28 and TRBJ2-2; D is unresolved. Germline CDR1 reads MDHEN; CDR2 reads SYDVKM. Between the trimmed V and J ends, which lost 4 bases and 6 bases, there was a span of 15 bases. The CDR3 totals 15 residues. Here the CDR3 DNA reads TGTGCCAGCAGTTATACTGGACGGGTATCCGGGGAGCTGTTTTTT. Translating gives CASSYTGRVSGELFF.

This clonotype was counted many times. This chain connects TRBV5-1 to TRBJ2-7; weak D call: TRBD1 (6 bases). V lost 4 bases and J lost 7, with 12 bases in between. The CDR3 is 12 amino acids. Germline V gene sequence: CDR1 SGHRS, CDR2 YFSETQ. The CDR3 region has the DNA TGCGCCAGCAGCCCACAGGGCCGGGAGCAGTACTTC. Protein: CASSPQGREQYF.

This clonotype was counted at least ten times. The V gene is TRBV18, the J gene TRBJ1-1, with TRBD1 matching over 7 bases. This CDR3 region has 14 residues. The V gene end was trimmed by 2 bases and the J gene end by 8 bases; junction bases not matched to a gene: 8. Germline V gives CDR1 KGHSH, CDR2 LQKENI. CDR3 sequence reads: CASSPIRGQLEAFF. As DNA, the CDR3 is TGTGCCAGCTCACCAATAAGGGGGCAGCTCGAAGCTTTCTTT.

Many counts were recorded for this clonotype. The rearrangement links TRBV10-1 to TRBJ2-3, with 9 nucleotides matching TRBD2. This CDR3 region has 13 residues. Germline V gene lookup returns CDR1 WNHNN and CDR2 SYGVQD (reference sequence). The V segment lost 4 bases and the J segment 6 bases; nucleotides outside the gene matches: 2. The CDR3 loop is CASSVGLADTQYF. The CDR3 DNA is TGCGCCAGCAGTGTGGGACTAGCTGATACGCAGTATTTT.

This clonotype has ten or more counts. CDR3 coding DNA: TGTGCCAGCAGTTCCGGGATGGGGGCCCCCACAGATACGCAGTATTTT. Translating it yields CASSSGMGAPTDTQYF. The V and J genes are TRBV6-5 and TRBJ2-3, with D perhaps matching TRBD1 (6 bases). The V gene lost 4 bases and the J gene lost 2 bases, with 16 bases spanning the gap. The CDR3 consists of 16 residues. Germline V gene sequence: CDR1 MNHEY, CDR2 SVGAGI.

This clonotype was counted ten times or more. The chain combines TRBV14 with TRBJ1-2, with D uncertain. Looked up from germline, CDR1 is SGHDN and CDR2 is FVKESK. The CDR3 covers 12 residues. V dropped 4 bases and J dropped 2 bases, with 5 bases sitting between them. The CDR3 nucleotides are TGTGCCAGCAGCCCGGGAAACTATGGCTACACCTTC. It is translated as CASSPGNYGYTF. Supplemented by reference TRBV14 and TRBJ1-2, the full variable domain reads EAGVTQFPSHSVIEKGQTVTLRCDPISGHDNLYWYRRVMGKEIKFLLHFVKESKQDESGMPNNRFLAERTGGTYSTLKVQPAELEDSGVYFCASSPGNYGYTFGSGTRLTVV.

This clonotype was observed at least ten times. The genes are TRBV11-2 and TRBJ2-3; TRBD1 matches at 7 bases. J lost 3 bases, V lost 6 bases, and 3 bases had no gene match. This CDR3 is 13 amino acids long. Per germline, CDR1 SGHAT and CDR2 FQNNGV. CDR3 nucleotides: TGTGCCAGCAGATTACAGGGGACAGATACGCAGTATTTT. Amino acids: CASRLQGTDTQYF.

This clonotype has ten or more counts. The chain employs TRBV7-9 and TRBJ2-1, with a possible D match to TRBD2 (6 bases). With 11 bases removed from V and 8 bases from J, the gap between germline ends came to 19 bases. The CDR3 loop spans 13 amino acids. Germline V CDR1 and CDR2: SEHNR, FQNEAQ (reference sequence). This CDR3 is CALWRDRKHEQFF. The CDR3 nucleotides read TGTGCCCTTTGGAGGGATCGAAAACATGAGCAGTTCTTC.

This clonotype was seen a handful of times. The rearrangement uses TRBV27 and TRBJ1-6; D gene uncertain. This CDR3 region has 14 residues. The ends were cut back, 9 bases at V and 0 bases at J, with 9 bases in the middle. From germline, CDR1 is MNHEY and CDR2 SMNVEV (reference sequence). The CDR3 DNA reads as TGTGCCAGAAAGCGGAGCTCCTATAATTCACCCCTCCACTTT. Protein: CARKRSSYNSPLHF.

This clonotype was counted ten times or more. This chain links TRBV7-2 with TRBJ2-7, with TRBD2 matching 7 bases. Germline-derived CDR1 and CDR2 are SGHTA and FQGNSA. Unmatched junction bases numbered 7, after V lost 1 base and J lost 4 bases. This CDR3 is built from 15 residues. The CDR3 region is CASSLVAGEGYEQYF. The CDR3 DNA is TGTGCCAGCAGCTTAGTTGCGGGAGAGGGGTACGAGCAGTACTTC.